The present T cell receptor (beta chain) was sequenced within a study of tissue T cells after allogeneic stem cell transplantation. Whole-study results and caveats: Across patients, clones rarely overlapped, yet motif clusters were shared tissue-specifically. Alloreactivity or antigen specificity of tissue TCRs was not determined; some clones might be host cells. Within patients, tissue anatomy strongly shaped TCR repertoire composition. Sampling depth was limited, and the cohort was small and clinically varied.

The assay was immunoSEQ multiplex PCR, and TCRdb's table has in-frame clones only and misses some. The sample contains just over 20,000 clones, about 70% of which appear only once. Germline V lookup: CDR1 SGHND, CDR2 FRSKSL. The length of the CDR3 is 14 residues. V trimming: 1 base; J trimming: 6 bases; junction bases outside the gene matches: 5. Regarding this clone: Its antigen is not known. The genes and germline here are from mouse. The DNA ends 1 residue before the CDR3 does, and the rest of the CDR3 is filled in from the germline J gene.

The sequenced sample consisted of blood. This clonotype originated in a female BALB/c mouse in good health. Strain haplotype at MHC: H2-d. This chain joins TRBV15 and TRBJ2-7, with TRBD2 identical over 8 bases. CDR3 DNA, as far as it was read: TGTGCCAGCAGTTTAGTTGGGGGGGGCGCTGAACAGTAC. As protein: CASSLVGGGAEQY. The complete CDR3 reads CASSLVGGGAEQYF.